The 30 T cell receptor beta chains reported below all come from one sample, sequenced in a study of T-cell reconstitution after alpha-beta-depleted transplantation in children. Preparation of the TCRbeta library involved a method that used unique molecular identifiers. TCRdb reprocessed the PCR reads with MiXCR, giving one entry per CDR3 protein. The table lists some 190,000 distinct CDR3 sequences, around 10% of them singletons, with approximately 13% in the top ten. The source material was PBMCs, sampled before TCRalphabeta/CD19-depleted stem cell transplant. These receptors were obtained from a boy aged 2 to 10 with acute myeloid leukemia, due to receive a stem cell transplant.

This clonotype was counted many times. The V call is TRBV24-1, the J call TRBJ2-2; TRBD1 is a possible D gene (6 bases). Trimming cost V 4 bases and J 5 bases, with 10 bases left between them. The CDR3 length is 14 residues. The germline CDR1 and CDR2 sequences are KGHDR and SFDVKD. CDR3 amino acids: CATSDPGQTGELFF. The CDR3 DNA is TGTGCCACCAGTGACCCAGGACAGACCGGGGAGCTGTTTTTT.

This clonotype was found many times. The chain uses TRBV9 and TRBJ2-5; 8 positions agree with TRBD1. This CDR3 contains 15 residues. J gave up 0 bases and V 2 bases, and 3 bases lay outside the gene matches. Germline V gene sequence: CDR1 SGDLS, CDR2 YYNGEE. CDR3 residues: CASSVTGVHQETQYF. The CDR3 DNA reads TGTGCCAGCAGCGTGACAGGGGTGCACCAAGAGACCCAGTACTTC.

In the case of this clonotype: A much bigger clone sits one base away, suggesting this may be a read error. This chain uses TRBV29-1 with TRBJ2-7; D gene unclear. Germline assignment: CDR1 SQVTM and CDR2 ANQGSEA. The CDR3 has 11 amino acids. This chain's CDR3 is CCVTDAYEQYF. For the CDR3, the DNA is TGCTGCGTGACGGACGCCTACGAGCAGTACTTC.

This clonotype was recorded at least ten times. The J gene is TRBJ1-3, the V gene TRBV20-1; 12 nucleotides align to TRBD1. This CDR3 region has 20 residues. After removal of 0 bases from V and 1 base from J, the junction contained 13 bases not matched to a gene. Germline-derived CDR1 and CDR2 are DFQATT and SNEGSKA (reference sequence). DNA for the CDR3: TGCAGTGCTAGAGATTGGGCGCGGGACAGGGGGCTTTTTTCTGGAAACACCATATATTTT. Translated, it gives CSARDWARDRGLFSGNTIYF.

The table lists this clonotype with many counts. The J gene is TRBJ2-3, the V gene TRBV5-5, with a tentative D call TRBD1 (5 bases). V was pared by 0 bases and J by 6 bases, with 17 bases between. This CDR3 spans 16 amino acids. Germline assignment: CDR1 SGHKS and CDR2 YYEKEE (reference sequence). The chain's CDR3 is CASSLAPRAPVDTQYF. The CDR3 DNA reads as TGTGCCAGCAGCTTGGCCCCCAGGGCACCGGTGGATACGCAGTATTTT.

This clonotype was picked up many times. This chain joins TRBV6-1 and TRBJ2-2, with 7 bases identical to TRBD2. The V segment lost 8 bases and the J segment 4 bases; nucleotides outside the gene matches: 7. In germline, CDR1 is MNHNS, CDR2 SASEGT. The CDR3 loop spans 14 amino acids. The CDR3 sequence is CASGRERATGELFF. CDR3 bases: TGTGCCAGCGGGAGGGAAAGAGCCACCGGGGAGCTGTTTTTT.

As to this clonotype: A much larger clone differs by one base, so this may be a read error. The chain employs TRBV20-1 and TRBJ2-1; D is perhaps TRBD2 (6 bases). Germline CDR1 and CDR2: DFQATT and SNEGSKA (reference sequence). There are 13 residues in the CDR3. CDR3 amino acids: CNARDDDGGEQFF. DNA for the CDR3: TGCAATGCTAGAGATGATGACGGGGGTGAGCAGTTCTTC.

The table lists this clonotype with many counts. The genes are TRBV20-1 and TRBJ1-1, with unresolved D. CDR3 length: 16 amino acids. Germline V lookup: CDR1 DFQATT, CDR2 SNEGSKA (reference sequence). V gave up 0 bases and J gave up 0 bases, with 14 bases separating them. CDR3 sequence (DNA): TGCAGTGCTAGAGATCCCAGCCGCTCCATGAACACTGAAGCTTTCTTT. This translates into CSARDPSRSMNTEAFF.

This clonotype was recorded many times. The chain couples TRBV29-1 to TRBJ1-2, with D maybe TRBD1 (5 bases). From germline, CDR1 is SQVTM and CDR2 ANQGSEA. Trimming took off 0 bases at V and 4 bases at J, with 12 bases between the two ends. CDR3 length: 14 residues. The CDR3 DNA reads TGCAGCGTTGAAGAATCCGGGGCGGGCTATGGCTACACCTTC. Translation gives CSVEESGAGYGYTF.

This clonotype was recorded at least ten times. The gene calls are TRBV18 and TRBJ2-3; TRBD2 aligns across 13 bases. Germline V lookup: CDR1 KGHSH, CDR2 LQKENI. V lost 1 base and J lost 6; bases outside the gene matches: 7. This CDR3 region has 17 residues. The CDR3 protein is CASSPQWTSGSEDTQYF. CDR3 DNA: TGTGCCAGCTCACCACAATGGACTAGCGGGAGTGAGGATACGCAGTATTTT. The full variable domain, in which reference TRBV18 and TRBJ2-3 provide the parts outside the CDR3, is NAGVMQNPRHLVRRRGQEARLRCSPMKGHSHVYWYRQLPEEGLKFMVYLQKENIIDESGMPKERFSAEFPKEGPSILRIQQVVRGDSAAYFCASSPQWTSGSEDTQYFGPGTRLTVL.

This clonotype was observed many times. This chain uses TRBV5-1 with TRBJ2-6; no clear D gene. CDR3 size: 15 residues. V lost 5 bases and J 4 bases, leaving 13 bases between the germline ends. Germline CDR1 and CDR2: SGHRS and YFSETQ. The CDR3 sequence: CASREMSSGANVLTF. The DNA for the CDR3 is TGCGCCAGCAGGGAAATGTCATCCGGGGCCAACGTCCTGACTTTC.

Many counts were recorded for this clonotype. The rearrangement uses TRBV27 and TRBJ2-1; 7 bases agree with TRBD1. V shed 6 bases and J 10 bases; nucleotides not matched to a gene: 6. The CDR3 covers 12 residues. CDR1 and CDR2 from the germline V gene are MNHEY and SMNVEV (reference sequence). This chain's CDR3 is CASSRTGEEQFF. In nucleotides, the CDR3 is TGTGCCAGCAGCAGGACAGGCGAAGAGCAGTTCTTC.

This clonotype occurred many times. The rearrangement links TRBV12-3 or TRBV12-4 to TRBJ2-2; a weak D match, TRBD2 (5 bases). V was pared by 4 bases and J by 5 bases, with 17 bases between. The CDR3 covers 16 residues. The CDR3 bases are TGTGCCAGCAGTTCCGGGGTCTTCTTGGGGACCGGGGAGCTGTTTTTT. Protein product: CASSSGVFLGTGELFF.

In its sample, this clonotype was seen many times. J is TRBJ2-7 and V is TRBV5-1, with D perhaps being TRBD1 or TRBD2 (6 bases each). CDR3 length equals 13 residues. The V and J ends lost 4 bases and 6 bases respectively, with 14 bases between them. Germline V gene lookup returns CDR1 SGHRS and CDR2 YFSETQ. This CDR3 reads CASSAEGGREQYF. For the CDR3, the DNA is TGCGCCAGCAGCGCTGAGGGGGGTCGCGAGCAGTACTTC.

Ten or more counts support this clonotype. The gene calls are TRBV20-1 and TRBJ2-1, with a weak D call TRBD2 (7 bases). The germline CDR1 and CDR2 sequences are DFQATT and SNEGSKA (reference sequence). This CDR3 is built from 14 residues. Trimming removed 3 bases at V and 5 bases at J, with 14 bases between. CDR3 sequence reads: CSASGRWGHNEQFF. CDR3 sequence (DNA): TGCAGTGCTAGCGGGAGGTGGGGGCACAATGAGCAGTTCTTC.

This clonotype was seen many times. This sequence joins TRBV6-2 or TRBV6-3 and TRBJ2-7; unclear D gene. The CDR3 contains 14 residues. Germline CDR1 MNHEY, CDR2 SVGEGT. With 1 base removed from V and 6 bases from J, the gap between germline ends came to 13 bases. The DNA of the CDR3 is TGTGCCAGCAGTTACTTGGTACTAAAGGGCGAGCAGTACTTC. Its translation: CASSYLVLKGEQYF.

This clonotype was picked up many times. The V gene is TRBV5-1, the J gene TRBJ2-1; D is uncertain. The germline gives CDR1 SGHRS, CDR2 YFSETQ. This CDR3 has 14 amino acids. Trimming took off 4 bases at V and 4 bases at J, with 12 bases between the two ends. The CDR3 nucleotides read TGCGCCAGCAGCCCCCCGCGTCCTTACAATGAGCAGTTCTTC. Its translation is CASSPPRPYNEQFF.

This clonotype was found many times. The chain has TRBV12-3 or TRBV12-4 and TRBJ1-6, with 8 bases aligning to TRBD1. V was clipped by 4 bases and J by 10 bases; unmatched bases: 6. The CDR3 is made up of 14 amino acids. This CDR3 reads CASSWTGKGSPLHF. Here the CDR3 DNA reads TGTGCCAGCAGTTGGACAGGGAAAGGATCACCCCTCCACTTT.

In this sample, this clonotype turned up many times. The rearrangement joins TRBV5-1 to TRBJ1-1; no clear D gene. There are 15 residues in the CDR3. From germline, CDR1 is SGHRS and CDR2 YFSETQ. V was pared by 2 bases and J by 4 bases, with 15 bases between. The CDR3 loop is CASSFKTGSLTEAFF. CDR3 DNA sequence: TGCGCCAGCAGCTTTAAAACCGGGTCCCTCACTGAAGCTTTCTTT. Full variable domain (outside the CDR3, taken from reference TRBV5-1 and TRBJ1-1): KAGVTQTPRYLIKTRGQQVTLSCSPISGHRSVSWYQQTPGQGLQFLFEYFSETQRNKGNFPGRFSGRQFSNSRSEMNVSTLELGDSALYLCASSFKTGSLTEAFFGQGTRLTVV.

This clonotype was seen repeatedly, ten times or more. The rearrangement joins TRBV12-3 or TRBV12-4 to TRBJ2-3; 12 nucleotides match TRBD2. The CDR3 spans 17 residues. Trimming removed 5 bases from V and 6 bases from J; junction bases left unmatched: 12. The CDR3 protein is CASSNRPLAGGKDTQYF. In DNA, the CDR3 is TGTGCCAGCAGTAACCGCCCCCTAGCGGGGGGGAAGGATACGCAGTATTTT.

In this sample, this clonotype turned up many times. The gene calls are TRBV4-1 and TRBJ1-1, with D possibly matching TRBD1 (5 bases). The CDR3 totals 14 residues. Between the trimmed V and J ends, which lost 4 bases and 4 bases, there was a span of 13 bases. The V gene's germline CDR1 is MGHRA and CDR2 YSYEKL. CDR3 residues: CASSRVGVGTEAFF. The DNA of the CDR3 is TGCGCCAGCAGCCGGGTAGGGGTGGGCACTGAAGCTTTCTTT.

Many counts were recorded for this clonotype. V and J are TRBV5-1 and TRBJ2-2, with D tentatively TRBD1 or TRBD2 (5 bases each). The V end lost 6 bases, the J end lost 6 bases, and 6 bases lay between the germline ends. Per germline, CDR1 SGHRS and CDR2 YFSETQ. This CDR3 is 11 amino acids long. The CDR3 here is CASMGAGELFF. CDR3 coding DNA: TGCGCCAGCATGGGGGCCGGGGAGCTGTTTTTT.

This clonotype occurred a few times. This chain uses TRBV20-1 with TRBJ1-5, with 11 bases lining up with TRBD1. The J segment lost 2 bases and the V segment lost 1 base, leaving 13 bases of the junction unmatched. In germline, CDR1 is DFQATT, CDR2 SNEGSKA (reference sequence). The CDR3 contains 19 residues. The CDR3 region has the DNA TGCAGTGCTAGAGCATACGCCGGGACAGGGGGAGGGGGCAATCAGCCCCAGCATTTT. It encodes CSARAYAGTGGGGNQPQHF.

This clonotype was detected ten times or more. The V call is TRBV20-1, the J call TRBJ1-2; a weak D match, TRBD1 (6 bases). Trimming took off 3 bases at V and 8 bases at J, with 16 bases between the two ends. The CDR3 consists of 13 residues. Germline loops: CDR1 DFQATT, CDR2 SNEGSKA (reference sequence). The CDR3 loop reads CSARRTESRGYTF. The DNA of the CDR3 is TGCAGTGCTAGGAGGACAGAATCTAGAGGCTACACCTTC.

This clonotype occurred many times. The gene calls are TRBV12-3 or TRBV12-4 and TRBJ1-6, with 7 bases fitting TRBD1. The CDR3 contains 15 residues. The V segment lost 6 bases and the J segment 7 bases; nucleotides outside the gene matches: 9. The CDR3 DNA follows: TGTGCCAGCAGCCTTCTGACAGGGACGAATTCACCCCTCCACTTT. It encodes CASSLLTGTNSPLHF.

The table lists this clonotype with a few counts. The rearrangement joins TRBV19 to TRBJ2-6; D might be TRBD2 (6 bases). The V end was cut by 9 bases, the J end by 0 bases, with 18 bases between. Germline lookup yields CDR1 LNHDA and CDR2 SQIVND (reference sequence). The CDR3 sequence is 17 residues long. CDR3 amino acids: CASRDFRESSGANVLTF. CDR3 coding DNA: TGTGCCAGCCGGGATTTCCGGGAGAGCTCTGGGGCCAACGTCCTGACTTTC.

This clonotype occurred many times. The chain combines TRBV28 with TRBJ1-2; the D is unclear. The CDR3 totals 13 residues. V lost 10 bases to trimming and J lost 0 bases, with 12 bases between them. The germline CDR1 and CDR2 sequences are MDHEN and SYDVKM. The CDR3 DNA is TGTGCCAACTCAGAGACAACTAACTATGGCTACACCTTC. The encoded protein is CANSETTNYGYTF.

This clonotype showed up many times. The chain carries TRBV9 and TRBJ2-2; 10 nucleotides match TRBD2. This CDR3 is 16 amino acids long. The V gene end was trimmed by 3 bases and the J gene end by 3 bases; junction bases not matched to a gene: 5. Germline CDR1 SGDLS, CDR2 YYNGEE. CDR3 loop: CASSASSGSYTGELFF. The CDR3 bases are TGTGCCAGCAGCGCATCTAGCGGGAGTTACACCGGGGAGCTGTTTTTT.

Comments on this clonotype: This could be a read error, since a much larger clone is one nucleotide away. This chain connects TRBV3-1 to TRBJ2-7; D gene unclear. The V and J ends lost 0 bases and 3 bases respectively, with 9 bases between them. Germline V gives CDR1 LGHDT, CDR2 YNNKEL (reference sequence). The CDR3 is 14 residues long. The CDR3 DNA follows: TGTGCCAGCAGCCAAGACCAGGATAGCTACGAGCAGTACGTC. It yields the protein CASSQDQDSYEQYV.

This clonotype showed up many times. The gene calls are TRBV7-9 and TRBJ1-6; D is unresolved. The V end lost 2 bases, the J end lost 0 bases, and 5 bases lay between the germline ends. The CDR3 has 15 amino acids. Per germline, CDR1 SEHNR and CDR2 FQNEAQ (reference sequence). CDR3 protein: CASSLLGSYNSPLHF. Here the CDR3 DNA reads TGTGCCAGCAGCTTACTAGGCTCCTATAATTCACCCCTCCACTTT.